In this sample, the clone carrying this T cell receptor (beta chain) turned up once. Its antigen is as yet unknown. The length of the CDR3 is 15 residues. V gave up 4 bases and J gave up 0 bases, with 13 bases separating them. The germline CDR1 and CDR2 sequences are SGHNT and YYREEE (reference sequence). These data belong to a study of OX40 agonist ivuxolimab in advanced cancers. Study-wide context: Cohort: more than 75% men, mean age approximately 66, aged about 23 to 80. Study observations and caveats: Both blood CD4+ and CD8+ T cells showed clonal growth by week 6 at 0.1 to 3.0 mg/kg. Averaged across samples, CD8+ T cells carried more expanded clones than CD4+ did.

Blood samples were obtained at baseline, cycle 4 day 1, and cycle 7 day 1. Profiling relied on immunoSEQ multiplex PCR, and the TCRdb table lists in-frame clones only, not all of them. The sample has 45,000 to 50,000 clones; around 92% are singletons. The chain combines TRBV5-4 with TRBJ1-2, with D possibly matching TRBD1 (6 bases). This sample comprised CD4+ or CD8+ T cells sorted from blood, obtained in a trial of the OX40 agonist ivuxolimab. The TCR comes from an adult with an advanced solid tumor such as melanoma, head and neck, liver or kidney cancer. CDR3 sequence (DNA): TGTGCCAGCAGCCCGCGGGGGGCCTCTAACTATGGCTACACCTTC. This codes for CASSPRGASNYGYTF.